This record covers a single T cell receptor (beta chain). What it binds is unknown. These data originate in a study of regulatory and conventional T cells in RAG deficiency. Notes on the study in general: Shorter CDR3s in all patient subsets; >90% Treg-Tconv overlap in Omenn.

Conventional CD4+ T cells were sorted from blood as CD25-low CD127-high cells. Sequencing used immunoSEQ multiplex PCR; TCRdb keeps in-frame clones, though not all of them. The table has about 50,000 clones, about 87% seen once. The V gene lost 3 bases and the J gene lost 7 bases, with 10 bases spanning the gap. This CDR3 comprises 14 residues. CDR1 is MDHEN and CDR2 is SYDVKM in the germline V gene. These records were also assigned to another study, of regulatory T cells. That publication notes: The primer mix had 52 TRBV and 13 TRBJ primers. Skewed V and J usage and few unique V-J pairs marked patient repertoires, most in Tregs.

The chain couples TRBV28 to TRBJ1-6; D unresolved. This receptor was identified in a human donor in good health. Sequencing used CD4+ effector T cells sorted from blood. In DNA, the CDR3 is TGTGCCAGCAGTTTCGGTTGGAAAAATTCACCCCTCCACTTT. The encoded protein is CASSFGWKNSPLHF.